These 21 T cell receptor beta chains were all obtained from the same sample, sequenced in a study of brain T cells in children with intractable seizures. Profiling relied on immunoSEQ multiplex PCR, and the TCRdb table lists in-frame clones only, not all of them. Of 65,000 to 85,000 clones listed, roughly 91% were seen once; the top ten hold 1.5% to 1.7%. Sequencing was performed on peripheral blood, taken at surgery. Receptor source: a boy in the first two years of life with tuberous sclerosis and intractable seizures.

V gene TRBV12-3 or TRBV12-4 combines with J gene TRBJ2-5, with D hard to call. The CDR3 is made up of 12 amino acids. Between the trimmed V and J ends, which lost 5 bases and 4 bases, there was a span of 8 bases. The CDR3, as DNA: TGTGCCAGCAGTCTGGACGGAGAGACCCAGTACTTC. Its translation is CASSLDGETQYF.

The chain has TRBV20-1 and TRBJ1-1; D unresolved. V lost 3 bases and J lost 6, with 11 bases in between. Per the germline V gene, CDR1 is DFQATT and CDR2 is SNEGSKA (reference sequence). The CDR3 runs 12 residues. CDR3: CSASLRYAEAFF. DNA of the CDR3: TGCAGTGCTAGTTTGCGCTACGCTGAAGCTTTCTTT.

CDR3 protein: CAAKPGGTVNTGELFF. In DNA, the CDR3 is TGTGCCGCCAAACCTGGCGGGACAGTTAACACCGGGGAGCTGTTTTTT. The chain uses TRBV27 and TRBJ2-2; D might be TRBD1 (7 bases). The CDR3 loop spans 16 amino acids. Germline V gene data show CDR1 as MNHEY and CDR2 as SMNVEV (reference sequence). The V and J ends lost 11 bases and 2 bases respectively, with 21 bases between them.

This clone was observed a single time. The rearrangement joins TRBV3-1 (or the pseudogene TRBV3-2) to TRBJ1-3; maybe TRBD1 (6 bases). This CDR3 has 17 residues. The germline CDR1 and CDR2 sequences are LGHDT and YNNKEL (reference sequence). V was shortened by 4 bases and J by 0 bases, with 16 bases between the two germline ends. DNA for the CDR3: TGTGCCAGCAGCCCCATGCGCGGACAGAGCTCTGGAAACACCATATATTTT. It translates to CASSPMRGQSSGNTIYF.

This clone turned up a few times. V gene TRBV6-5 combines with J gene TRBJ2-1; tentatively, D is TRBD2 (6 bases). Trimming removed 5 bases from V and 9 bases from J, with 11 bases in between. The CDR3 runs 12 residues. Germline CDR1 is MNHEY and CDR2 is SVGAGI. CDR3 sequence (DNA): TGTGCCAGCAGTCCGTCGGGAGTTGAGCAGTTCTTC. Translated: CASSPSGVEQFF.

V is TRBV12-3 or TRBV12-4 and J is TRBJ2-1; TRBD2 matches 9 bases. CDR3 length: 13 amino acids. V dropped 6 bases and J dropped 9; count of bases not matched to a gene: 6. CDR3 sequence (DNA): TGTGCCAGCAGCCCGTGGCGGGAGGGTGAGCAGTTCTTC. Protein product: CASSPWREGEQFF.

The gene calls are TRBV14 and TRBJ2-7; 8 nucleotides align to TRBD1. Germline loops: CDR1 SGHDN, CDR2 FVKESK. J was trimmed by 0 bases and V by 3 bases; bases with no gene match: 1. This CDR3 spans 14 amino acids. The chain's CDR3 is CASSQGTGSYEQYF. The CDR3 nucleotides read TGTGCCAGCAGCCAGGGGACAGGCTCCTACGAGCAGTACTTC.

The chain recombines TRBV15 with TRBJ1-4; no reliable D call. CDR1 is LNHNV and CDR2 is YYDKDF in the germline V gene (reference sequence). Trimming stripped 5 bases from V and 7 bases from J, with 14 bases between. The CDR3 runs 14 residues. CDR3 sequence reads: CATSSNVGTEKLFF. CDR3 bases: TGTGCCACCAGCTCAAATGTGGGAACTGAAAAACTGTTTTTT.

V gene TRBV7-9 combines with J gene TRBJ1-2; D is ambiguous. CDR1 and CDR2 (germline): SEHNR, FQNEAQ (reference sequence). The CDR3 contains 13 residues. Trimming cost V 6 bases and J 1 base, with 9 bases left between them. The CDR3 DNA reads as TGTGCCAGCAGAGCGTGGCGTAACTATGGCTACACCTTC. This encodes CASRAWRNYGYTF.

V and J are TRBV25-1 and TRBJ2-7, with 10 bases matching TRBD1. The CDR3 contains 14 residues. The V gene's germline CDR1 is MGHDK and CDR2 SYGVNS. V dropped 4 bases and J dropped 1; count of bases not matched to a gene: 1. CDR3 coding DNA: TGTGCCAGCAGTGTGGGACAGGGGTCCTACGAGCAGTACTTC. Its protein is CASSVGQGSYEQYF.

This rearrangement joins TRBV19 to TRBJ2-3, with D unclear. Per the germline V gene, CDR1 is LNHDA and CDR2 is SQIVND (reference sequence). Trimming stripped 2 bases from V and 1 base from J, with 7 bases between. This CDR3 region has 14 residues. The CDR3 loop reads CASSIWVGTDTQYF. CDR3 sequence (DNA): TGTGCCAGTAGTATATGGGTTGGCACAGATACGCAGTATTTT.

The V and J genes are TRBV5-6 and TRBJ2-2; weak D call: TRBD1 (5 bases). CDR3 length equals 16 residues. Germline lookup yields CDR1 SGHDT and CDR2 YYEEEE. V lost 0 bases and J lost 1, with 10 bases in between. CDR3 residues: CASSLAGQGNTGELFF. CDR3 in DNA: TGTGCCAGCAGCTTGGCCGGGCAGGGGAACACCGGGGAGCTGTTTTTT.

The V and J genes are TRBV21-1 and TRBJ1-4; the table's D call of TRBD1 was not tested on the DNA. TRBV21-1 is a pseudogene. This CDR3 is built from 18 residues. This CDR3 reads CASSIRPGTGARGEKLFF. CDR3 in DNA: TGTGCCAGCAGCATCCGTCCCGGGACAGGGGCAAGAGGGGAAAAACTGTTTTTT.

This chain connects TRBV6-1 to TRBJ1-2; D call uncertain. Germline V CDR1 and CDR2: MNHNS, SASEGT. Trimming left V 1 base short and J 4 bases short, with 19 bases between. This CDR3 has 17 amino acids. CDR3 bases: TGTGCCAGCAGTGAAGAGTGGCGAGAGGTCCGGGGCTATGGCTACACCTTC. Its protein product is CASSEEWREVRGYGYTF.

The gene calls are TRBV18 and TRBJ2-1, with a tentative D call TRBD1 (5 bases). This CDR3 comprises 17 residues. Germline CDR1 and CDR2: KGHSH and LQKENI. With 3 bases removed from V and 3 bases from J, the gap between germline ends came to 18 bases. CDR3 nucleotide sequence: TGTGCCAGCTCACCCCCCCTCGGTCGTCAGGGCTACAATGAGCAGTTCTTC. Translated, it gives CASSPPLGRQGYNEQFF.

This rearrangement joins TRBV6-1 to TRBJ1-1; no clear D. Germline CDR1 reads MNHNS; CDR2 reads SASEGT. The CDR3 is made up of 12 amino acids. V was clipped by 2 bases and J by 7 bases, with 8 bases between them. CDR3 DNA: TGTGCCAGCAGTGAACTGGGAGTTGAAGCTTTCTTT. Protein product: CASSELGVEAFF.

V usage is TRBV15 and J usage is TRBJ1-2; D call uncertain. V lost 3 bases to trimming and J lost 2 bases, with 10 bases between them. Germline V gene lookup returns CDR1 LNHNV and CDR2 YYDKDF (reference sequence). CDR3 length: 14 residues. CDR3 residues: CATSRGRLNYGYTF. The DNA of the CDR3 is TGTGCCACCAGCAGGGGCAGATTAAACTATGGCTACACCTTC. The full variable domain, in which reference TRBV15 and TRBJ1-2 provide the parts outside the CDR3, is DAMVIQNPRYQVTQFGKPVTLSCSQTLNHNVMYWYQQKSSQAPKLLFHYYDKDFNNEADTPDNFQSRRPNTSFCFLDIRSPGLGDTAMYLCATSRGRLNYGYTFGSGTRLTVV.

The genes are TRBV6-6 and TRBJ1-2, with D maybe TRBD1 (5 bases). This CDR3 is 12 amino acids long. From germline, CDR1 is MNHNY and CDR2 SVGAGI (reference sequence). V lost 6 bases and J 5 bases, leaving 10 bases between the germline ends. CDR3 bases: TGTGCCAGCAGCCATGACAGTTATGGCTACACCTTC. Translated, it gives CASSHDSYGYTF.

The CDR3 sequence is CASSRSLPGGFVADTQYF. CDR3 bases: TGTGCCAGCAGCCGGTCCCTCCCCGGGGGTTTCGTAGCAGATACGCAGTATTTT. The gene calls are TRBV3-1 (or the pseudogene TRBV3-2) and TRBJ2-3, with D perhaps matching TRBD2 (6 bases). Per germline, CDR1 LGHDT and CDR2 YNNKEL (reference sequence). The CDR3 length is 18 residues. V gave up 4 bases and J gave up 4 bases, with 24 bases separating them.

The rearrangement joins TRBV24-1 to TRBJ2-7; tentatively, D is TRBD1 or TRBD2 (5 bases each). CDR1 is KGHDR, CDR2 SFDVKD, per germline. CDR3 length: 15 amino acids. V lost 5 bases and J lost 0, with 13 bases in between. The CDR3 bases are TGTGCCACCAGTGCGGGGCCAGGACCCTCCTACGAGCAGTACTTC. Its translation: CATSAGPGPSYEQYF.

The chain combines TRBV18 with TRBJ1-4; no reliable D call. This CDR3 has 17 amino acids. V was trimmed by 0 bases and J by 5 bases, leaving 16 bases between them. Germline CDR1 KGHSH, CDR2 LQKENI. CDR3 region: CASSPPSAPGSNEKLFF. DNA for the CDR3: TGTGCCAGCTCACCACCCTCGGCGCCGGGATCAAATGAAAAACTGTTTTTT.